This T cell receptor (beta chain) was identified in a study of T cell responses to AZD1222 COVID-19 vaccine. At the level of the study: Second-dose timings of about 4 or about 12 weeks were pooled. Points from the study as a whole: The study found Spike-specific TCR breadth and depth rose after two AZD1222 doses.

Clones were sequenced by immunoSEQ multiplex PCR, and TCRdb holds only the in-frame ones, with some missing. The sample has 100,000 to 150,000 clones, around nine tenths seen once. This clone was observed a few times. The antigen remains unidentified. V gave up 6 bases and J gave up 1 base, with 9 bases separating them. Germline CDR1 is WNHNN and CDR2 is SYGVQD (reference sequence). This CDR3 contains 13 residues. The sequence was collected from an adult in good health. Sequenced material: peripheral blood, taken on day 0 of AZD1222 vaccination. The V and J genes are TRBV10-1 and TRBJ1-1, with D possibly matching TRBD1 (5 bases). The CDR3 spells CASRTGTNTEAFF. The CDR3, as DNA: TGCGCCAGCAGAACGGGGACGAACACTGAAGCTTTCTTT.